These 15 T cell receptor beta chains originate from one sample sequenced in a study of T cell repertoires in cytomegalovirus infection. TCRdb reprocessed the reads with MiXCR, giving one entry per CDR3 protein. The sample comprises roughly 920,000 distinct CDR3 sequences, around 32% of which are singletons, and around 15% rests with the top ten. No antigen is known for these receptors. Here the sequenced sample was cultured CD8+ T cells from PBMCs, taken from culture after CMV antigen stimulation. The receptors stem from a human donor in good health (CMV status not recorded). Some clones in this sample may be carry-over from other donors' samples.

This clonotype appeared a few times. This chain joins TRBV7-6 and TRBJ2-3; D gene uncertain. V was trimmed by 3 bases and J by 2 bases, leaving 12 bases between them. This CDR3 has 15 residues. Germline V gene data show CDR1 as SGHVS and CDR2 as FNYEAQ. The CDR3 sequence: CASSLGNGLTDTQYF. CDR3 DNA: TGTGCCAGCAGCTTGGGAAACGGTCTCACAGATACGCAGTATTTT.

A few counts support this clonotype. This chain uses TRBV29-1 with TRBJ2-1; maybe TRBD1 (6 bases). The CDR3 sequence is 12 residues long. Germline V gene sequence: CDR1 SQVTM, CDR2 ANQGSEA. The V and J ends lost 5 bases and 7 bases respectively, with 12 bases between them. The CDR3 nucleotides read TGCAGCGTTCCCGGACAGAAGAATGAGCAGTTCTTC. It translates to CSVPGQKNEQFF.

The chain employs TRBV20-1 and TRBJ2-7; perhaps D is TRBD1 or TRBD2 (5 bases each). V lost 6 bases and J lost 2, with 20 bases in between. The CDR3 sequence is 15 residues long. Germline V gene sequence: CDR1 DFQATT, CDR2 SNEGSKA (reference sequence). DNA of the CDR3: TGCAGTGCAACCTCCCACGCAGGGAGCGCCTACGAGCAGTACGTC. This gives the protein CSATSHAGSAYEQYV.

The gene calls are TRBV7-2 and TRBJ1-5; no clear D gene. CDR1 and CDR2 (germline): SGHTA, FQGNSA. The CDR3 has 16 residues. The V gene lost 5 bases and the J gene lost 0 bases, with 14 bases spanning the gap. The CDR3 nucleotides are TGTGCCAGCAGCCGACCACAAGACGGTAGCAATCAGCCCCAGCATTTT. Amino acid sequence: CASSRPQDGSNQPQHF.

J is TRBJ2-3 and V is TRBV7-6, with D possibly being TRBD1 (5 bases). Germline CDR1 reads SGHVS; CDR2 reads FNYEAQ. V was cut by 6 bases and J by 1 base, with 14 bases left in between. CDR3 length: 15 residues. The CDR3 nucleotides are TGTGCCAGCAGTTTGGCATCAGGGTGCACAGATACGCAGTATTTT. As protein: CASSLASGCTDTQYF.

This CDR3 is CASSFGGGLQEQFF. For the CDR3, the DNA is TGTGCCAGCAGTTTCGGGGGGGGCCTCCAGGAGCAGTTCTTC. This sequence joins TRBV5-5 and TRBJ2-1; 8 bases align to TRBD2. The germline CDR1 and CDR2 sequences are SGHKS and YYEKEE (reference sequence). J was trimmed by 10 bases and V by 5 bases; bases with no gene match: 11. This CDR3 contains 14 residues.

The chain combines TRBV7-9 with TRBJ2-7, with no clear D. The V end lost 4 bases, the J end lost 7 bases, and 17 bases lay between the germline ends. CDR3 size: 14 residues. Germline V gene lookup returns CDR1 SEHNR and CDR2 FQNEAQ (reference sequence). In DNA form, the CDR3 reads TGTGCCAGCAGCTCGCCCGGGTCTCTAAGGGAGCAGTACTTC. Translated, it gives CASSSPGSLREQYF.

J is TRBJ1-1 and V is TRBV28; D remains unclear. Trimming pared 1 base from V and 4 bases from J, leaving 7 bases between. Germline V gives CDR1 MDHEN, CDR2 SYDVKM. The length of the CDR3 is 13 residues. The CDR3: CASSLYISTEAFF. The CDR3 DNA follows: TGTGCCAGCAGTTTATATATCAGCACTGAAGCTTTCTTT.

The chain joins TRBV15 to TRBJ1-5; D perhaps matches TRBD1 (5 bases). This CDR3 has 15 amino acids. V shed 6 bases and J shed 5 bases, with 17 bases lying between them. In germline, CDR1 is LNHNV, CDR2 YYDKDF (reference sequence). The DNA of the CDR3 is TGTGCCACCAGACCCAGGTCCGGGGCTGATCAGCCCCAGCATTTT. Protein product: CATRPRSGADQPQHF.

The chain joins TRBV14 to TRBJ2-2, with D unclear. This CDR3 has 11 amino acids. Trimming stripped 1 base from V and 10 bases from J, with 4 bases between. Germline V gene lookup returns CDR1 SGHDN and CDR2 FVKESK. CDR3 region: CASSQGPELFF. In DNA, the CDR3 is TGTGCCAGCAGCCAAGGGCCGGAGCTGTTTTTT.

The chain links TRBV7-2 to TRBJ1-6; D may be TRBD1 (6 bases). The V end was cut by 0 bases, the J end by 7 bases, with 13 bases between. CDR3 length: 16 amino acids. The germline gives CDR1 SGHTA, CDR2 FQGNSA. DNA for the CDR3: TGTGCCAGCAGCTTAGCCCTGGCCACAGGGAATTCACCCCTCCACTTT. This codes for CASSLALATGNSPLHF.

This clonotype was recorded many times. This chain joins TRBV7-8 and TRBJ2-7; D uncertain. The germline V gene has CDR1 SGHVS and CDR2 FQNEAQ. V was shortened by 1 base and J by 7 bases, with 5 bases between the two germline ends. The CDR3 is 11 amino acids. CDR3 DNA: TGTGCCAGCAGCTTAGTTGATGAGCAGTACTTC. This gives the protein CASSLVDEQYF.

This rearrangement joins TRBV6-6 to TRBJ2-7; D gene unclear. V lost 6 bases and J lost 4, with 7 bases in between. Germline V CDR1 and CDR2: MNHNY, SVGAGI (reference sequence). This CDR3 has 11 residues. CDR3 loop: CASRVQYEQYF. The CDR3 bases are TGTGCCAGCAGGGTTCAGTACGAGCAGTACTTC.

The rearrangement uses TRBV27 and TRBJ2-2; D is unresolved. Germline V CDR1 and CDR2: MNHEY, SMNVEV (reference sequence). With 7 bases removed from V and 5 bases from J, the gap between germline ends came to 5 bases. The CDR3 has 11 residues. CDR3 sequence reads: CASIPTGELFF. The CDR3 nucleotides read TGTGCCAGCATCCCGACCGGGGAGCTGTTTTTT.

Many counts were recorded for this clonotype. The V gene is TRBV6-1, the J gene TRBJ2-4; TRBD1 is a possible D gene (7 bases). CDR1 is MNHNS and CDR2 is SASEGT in the germline V gene. Trimming stripped 7 bases from V and 6 bases from J, with 13 bases between. The CDR3 length is 13 residues. The CDR3 protein is CASINRGGNIQYF. The CDR3 bases are TGTGCCAGCATAAACAGGGGAGGAAACATTCAGTACTTC.